A single sample is the source of the 22 T cell receptor beta chains below, sequenced in a study of cytomegalovirus exposure and HLA in healthy donors. This PCR relied on a set of 60 Vbeta primers and 13 Jbeta primers. Sequencing was performed with immunoSEQ multiplex PCR; in TCRdb, only in-frame clones are kept and a portion is missing. The sample gives under 150,000 clones, 74% of which show up once; about 4.2% is in the top ten. The sequencing sample was made of PBMCs. The receptors derive from a woman between 40 and 55 years old in good health and CMV-seropositive.

About this clone: The identical CDR3 is also encoded by other nucleotide sequences in the sample. The CDR3: CASSIRGNQPQHF. The CDR3 DNA reads as TGTGCCAGTAGTATCCGGGGAAATCAGCCCCAGCATTTT. The rearrangement joins TRBV19 to TRBJ1-5; D is uncertain. V lost 3 bases and J 4 bases, leaving 7 bases between the germline ends. The CDR3 runs 13 residues. Germline V gene data show CDR1 as LNHDA and CDR2 as SQIVND (reference sequence).

The count of this clone is one. V is TRBV4-1 and J is TRBJ1-4, with 7 bases aligning to TRBD1. The CDR3 spans 15 residues. Germline V lookup: CDR1 MGHRA, CDR2 YSYEKL. After removal of 0 bases from V and 10 bases from J, the junction contained 8 bases not matched to a gene. CDR3 coding DNA: TGCGCCAGCAGCCAAGATGTGGGCACAGGGGTAAAACTGTTTTTT. It codes for CASSQDVGTGVKLFF.

By sample share, this clone is large (0.1 to 1%). The J gene is TRBJ1-1, the V gene TRBV6-5; TRBD1 matches at 8 bases. The V and J ends lost 6 bases and 7 bases, in that order; junction bases with no gene match: 10. The germline V gene has CDR1 MNHEY and CDR2 SVGAGI. The CDR3 has 14 residues. This chain's CDR3 is CASRIKDRALEAFF. The CDR3 DNA reads TGTGCCAGCAGGATAAAGGACAGGGCTCTTGAAGCTTTCTTT.

This chain uses TRBV5-1 with TRBJ2-7; tentatively, D is TRBD1 (5 bases). This CDR3 has 13 amino acids. V lost 1 base and J 3 bases, leaving 8 bases between the germline ends. Germline CDR1 is SGHRS and CDR2 is YFSETQ. The CDR3 reads CASSLTGVYEQYF. Written as DNA, the CDR3 is TGCGCCAGCAGCTTGACAGGAGTCTACGAGCAGTACTTC. Based on the CDR3 plus reference TRBV5-1 and TRBJ2-7, the full variable domain is KAGVTQTPRYLIKTRGQQVTLSCSPISGHRSVSWYQQTPGQGLQFLFEYFSETQRNKGNFPGRFSGRQFSNSRSEMNVSTLELGDSALYLCASSLTGVYEQYFGPGTRLTVT.

V usage is TRBV19 and J usage is TRBJ2-7, with a possible D match to TRBD2 (5 bases). The germline V gene encodes CDR1 LNHDA and CDR2 SQIVND (reference sequence). This CDR3 has 14 residues. Trimming left V 3 bases short and J 3 bases short, with 12 bases between. DNA of the CDR3: TGTGCCAGTAGTATCGGGGTTATAAACTACGAGCAGTACTTC. It specifies CASSIGVINYEQYF.

The V gene is TRBV9, the J gene TRBJ2-7; 7 bases match TRBD2. Germline V CDR1 and CDR2: SGDLS, YYNGEE. The CDR3 runs to 15 residues. J was trimmed by 3 bases and V by 2 bases; bases with no gene match: 8. This CDR3 is CASSVAVSGYYEQYF. CDR3 nucleotides: TGTGCCAGCAGCGTCGCCGTTAGCGGGTACTACGAGCAGTACTTC.

V is TRBV5-1 and J is TRBJ2-5, with 7 positions matching TRBD2. The CDR3 runs 15 residues. With 4 bases clipped from V and 3 bases from J, the junction kept 9 bases outside the gene matches. Germline CDR1 and CDR2: SGHRS and YFSETQ. CDR3 in amino acids: CASSAVTSREETQYF. As DNA, the CDR3 is TGCGCCAGCAGCGCCGTGACTAGCCGGGAAGAGACCCAGTACTTC.

Only one count was recorded for this clone. The rearrangement joins TRBV11-3 to TRBJ1-2, with 7 bases identical to TRBD1. The junction had 3 bases not matched to a gene; V was cut back by 4 bases and J by 4 bases. Looked up from germline, CDR1 is SGHNT and CDR2 is YENEEA. This CDR3 is 13 amino acids long. In DNA, the CDR3 is TGTGCCAGCAGCTCCGGACAGGCCTATGGCTACACCTTC. Protein: CASSSGQAYGYTF. Combining the CDR3 with reference TRBV11-3 and TRBJ1-2 gives the whole variable domain EAGVVQSPRYKIIEKKQPVAFWCNPISGHNTLYWYLQNLGQGPELLIRYENEEAVDDSQLPKDRFSAERLKGVDSTLKIQPAELGDSAVYLCASSSGQAYGYTFGSGTRLTVV.

The chain has TRBV6-1 and TRBJ1-1, with D perhaps matching TRBD1 (5 bases). The V end lost 6 bases, the J end lost 4 bases, and 15 bases lay between the germline ends. Germline CDR1 reads MNHNS; CDR2 reads SASEGT. The CDR3 is 14 amino acids. The CDR3 here is CASRGGRGGTEAFF. The CDR3 nucleotides are TGTGCCAGCAGGGGGGGGAGGGGAGGCACTGAAGCTTTCTTT.

This chain links TRBV30 with TRBJ1-5; D gene uncertain. CDR1 is GTSNPN, CDR2 SVGIG, per germline (reference sequence). The CDR3 is 15 residues long. Trimming cost V 5 bases and J 4 bases, with 18 bases left between them. CDR3 DNA: TGTGCCTGGGGCCTAGAGGGAAATAGGAATCAGCCCCAGCATTTT. Its protein product is CAWGLEGNRNQPQHF.

The chain uses TRBV5-1 and TRBJ2-3; unclear D gene. CDR1 is SGHRS, CDR2 YFSETQ, per germline. Trimming pared 5 bases from V and 4 bases from J, leaving 17 bases between. The CDR3 loop spans 15 amino acids. The CDR3 is CASRRQASGADTQYF. DNA for the CDR3: TGCGCCAGCAGGCGTCAGGCGTCTGGTGCAGATACGCAGTATTTT.

The sample holds a few counts of this clone. The rearrangement joins TRBV4-3 to TRBJ1-1, with D possibly being TRBD1 (6 bases). Germline loops: CDR1 LGHNA, CDR2 YSLEER. CDR3 size: 16 residues. V was cut by 5 bases and J by 6 bases, with 22 bases left in between. CDR3 loop: CASSYIGTGKYAEAFF. CDR3 bases: TGCGCCAGCAGCTACATCGGAACAGGGAAGTACGCTGAAGCTTTCTTT.

The gene calls are TRBV29-1 and TRBJ1-4, with 9 bases fitting TRBD1. The CDR3 contains 14 residues. The junction had 5 bases not matched to a gene; V was cut back by 1 base and J by 8 bases. Looked up from germline, CDR1 is SQVTM and CDR2 is ANQGSEA. In DNA, the CDR3 is TGCAGCGTTGAAGGGGACAGGGCTAGGGAAAAACTGTTTTTT. As protein: CSVEGDRAREKLFF. Based on the CDR3 plus reference TRBV29-1 and TRBJ1-4, the full variable domain is SAVISQKPSRDICQRGTSLTIQCQVDSQVTMMFWYRQQPGQSLTLIATANQGSEATYESGFVIDKFPISRPNLTFSTLTVSNMSPEDSSIYLCSVEGDRAREKLFFGSGTQLSVL.

This sequence joins TRBV6-6 and TRBJ2-1; 8 bases are a match to TRBD1. Germline CDR1 MNHNY, CDR2 SVGAGI (reference sequence). CDR3 size: 14 residues. V lost 2 bases to trimming and J lost 7 bases; unmatched junction nucleotides: 4. CDR3 sequence reads: CASSYGQGNNEQFF. CDR3 sequence (DNA): TGTGCCAGCAGTTACGGACAGGGCAATAATGAGCAGTTCTTC.

The chain recombines TRBV5-5 with TRBJ1-1; D is possibly TRBD1 (6 bases). CDR1 SGHKS and CDR2 YYEKEE come from the germline V gene (reference sequence). The CDR3 consists of 15 residues. The V end lost 4 bases, the J end lost 4 bases, and 17 bases lay between the germline ends. DNA for the CDR3: TGTGCCAGCAGCCTGGATGGGGGCTTAATCACTGAAGCTTTCTTT. Its protein product is CASSLDGGLITEAFF.

The chain has TRBV9 and TRBJ2-2; no clear D. Trimming cost V 0 bases and J 7 bases, with 4 bases left between them. The CDR3 length is 12 residues. CDR1 and CDR2 (germline): SGDLS, YYNGEE. DNA for the CDR3: TGTGCCAGCAGCGTAGTTAACGGGGAGCTGTTTTTT. Its translation: CASSVVNGELFF.

Only a few counts were recorded for this clone. The chain employs TRBV7-9 and TRBJ2-4, with 8 bases aligning to TRBD1. Per germline, CDR1 SEHNR and CDR2 FQNEAQ (reference sequence). The V gene end was trimmed by 5 bases and the J gene end by 6 bases; junction bases not matched to a gene: 12. The CDR3 sequence is 16 residues long. The CDR3 DNA sequence: TGTGCCAGCAGCCCTTATTGGGGGACAGGAGGAAACATTCAGTACTTC. Protein sequence: CASSPYWGTGGNIQYF.

This chain uses TRBV30 with TRBJ2-1; 8 bases agree with TRBD2. CDR3 length: 15 amino acids. V lost 3 bases and J lost 7; bases outside the gene matches: 11. Germline CDR1 and CDR2: GTSNPN and SVGIG (reference sequence). The CDR3 DNA reads as TGTGCCTGGAGGAAGCCGGGACTAGATCGGAATGAGCAGTTCTTC. Residues: CAWRKPGLDRNEQFF.

The chain recombines TRBV7-9 with TRBJ2-5; D gene uncertain. Germline V gene sequence: CDR1 SEHNR, CDR2 FQNEAQ (reference sequence). This CDR3 contains 16 residues. V was pared by 5 bases and J by 5 bases, with 21 bases between. The CDR3 region is CASSPIRKGFGETQYF. The CDR3 DNA reads as TGTGCCAGCAGCCCTATAAGAAAAGGCTTCGGGGAGACCCAGTACTTC.

This clone showed up just a few times. The rearrangement uses TRBV5-4 and TRBJ2-2; the D gene is possibly TRBD1 (5 bases). V was cut by 0 bases and J by 5 bases, with 14 bases left in between. CDR1 is SGHNT, CDR2 YYREEE, per germline (reference sequence). The length of the CDR3 is 16 residues. This CDR3 is CASSLGGQGETGELFF. The CDR3 bases are TGTGCCAGCAGCTTGGGGGGCCAGGGCGAAACCGGGGAGCTGTTTTTT.

The CDR3 DNA is TGTGCCAGCAGCTTAAAGGGCGGGAGGAATGAGCAGTTCTTC. The encoded protein is CASSLKGGRNEQFF. This rearrangement joins TRBV5-4 to TRBJ2-1, with TRBD2 matching 8 bases. Germline CDR1 and CDR2: SGHNT and YYREEE (reference sequence). V shed 2 bases and J 7 bases; nucleotides not matched to a gene: 5. The CDR3 runs 14 residues.

The rearrangement joins TRBV6-1 to TRBJ2-3, with TRBD1 as a possible D gene (9 bases). Germline CDR1 reads MNHNS; CDR2 reads SASEGT. Trimming removed 9 bases from V and 5 bases from J, with 21 bases in between. The CDR3 has 15 residues. As DNA, the CDR3 is TGTGCCAGTAAACTACAGGGGGCGGGGGGAGATACGCAGTATTTT. Protein: CASKLQGAGGDTQYF.